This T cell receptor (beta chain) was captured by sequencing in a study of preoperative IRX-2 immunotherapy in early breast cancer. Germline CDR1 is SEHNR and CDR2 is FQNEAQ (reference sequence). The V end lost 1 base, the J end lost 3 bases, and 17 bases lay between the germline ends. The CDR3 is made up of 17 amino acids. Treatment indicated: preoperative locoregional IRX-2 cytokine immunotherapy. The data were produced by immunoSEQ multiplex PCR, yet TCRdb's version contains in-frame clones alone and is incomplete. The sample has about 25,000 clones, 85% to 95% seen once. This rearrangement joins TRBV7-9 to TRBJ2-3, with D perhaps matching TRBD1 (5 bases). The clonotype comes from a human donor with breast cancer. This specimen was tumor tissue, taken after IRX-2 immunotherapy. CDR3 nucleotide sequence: TGTGCCAGCAGCTTAGGAAGGGCCGGACAAAAAACAGATACGCAGTATTTT. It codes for CASSLGRAGQKTDTQYF. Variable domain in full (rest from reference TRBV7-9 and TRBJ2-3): DTGVSQNPRHKITKRGQNVTFRCDPISEHNRLYWYRQTLGQGPEFLTYFQNEAQLEKSRLLSDRFSAERPKGSFSTLEIQRTEQGDSAMYLCASSLGRAGQKTDTQYFGPGTRLTVL.